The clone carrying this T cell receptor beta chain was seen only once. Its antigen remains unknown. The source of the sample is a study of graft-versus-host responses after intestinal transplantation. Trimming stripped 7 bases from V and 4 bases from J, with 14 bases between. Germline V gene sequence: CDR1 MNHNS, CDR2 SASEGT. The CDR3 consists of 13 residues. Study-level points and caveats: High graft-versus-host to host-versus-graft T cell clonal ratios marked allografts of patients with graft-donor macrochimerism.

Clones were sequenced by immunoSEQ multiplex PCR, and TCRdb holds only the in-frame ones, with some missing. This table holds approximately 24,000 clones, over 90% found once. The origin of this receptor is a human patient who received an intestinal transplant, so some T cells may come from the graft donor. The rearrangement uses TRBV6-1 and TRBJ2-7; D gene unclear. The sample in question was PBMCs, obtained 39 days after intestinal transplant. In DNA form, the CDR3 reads TGTGCCAGCACCGACGATCTAGGGTACGAGCAGTACTTC. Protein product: CASTDDLGYEQYF.